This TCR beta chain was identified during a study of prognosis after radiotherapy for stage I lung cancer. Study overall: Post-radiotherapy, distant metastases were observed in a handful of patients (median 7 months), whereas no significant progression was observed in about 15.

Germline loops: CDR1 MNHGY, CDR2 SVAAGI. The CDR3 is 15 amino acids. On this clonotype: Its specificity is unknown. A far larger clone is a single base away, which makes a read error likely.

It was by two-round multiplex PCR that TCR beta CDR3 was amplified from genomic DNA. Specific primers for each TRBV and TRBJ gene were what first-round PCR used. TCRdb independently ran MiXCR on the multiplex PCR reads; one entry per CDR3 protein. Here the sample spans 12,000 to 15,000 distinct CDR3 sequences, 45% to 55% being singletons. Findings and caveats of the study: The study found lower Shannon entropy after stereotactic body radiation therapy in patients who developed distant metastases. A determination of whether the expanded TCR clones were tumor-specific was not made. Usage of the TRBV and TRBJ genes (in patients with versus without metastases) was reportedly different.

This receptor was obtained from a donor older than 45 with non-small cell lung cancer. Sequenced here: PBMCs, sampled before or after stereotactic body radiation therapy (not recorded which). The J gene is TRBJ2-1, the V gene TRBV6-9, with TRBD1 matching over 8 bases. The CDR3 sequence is CVSSEVGTGRNEQFF. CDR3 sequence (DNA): TGTGTCAGCAGTGAAGTGGGGACAGGTCGCAATGAGCAGTTCTTC.